This entry describes one TCR beta chain. The germline V gene encodes CDR1 SGHDT and CDR2 YYEEEE. The V gene end was trimmed by 1 base and the J gene end by 7 bases; junction bases not matched to a gene: 6. This CDR3 region has 15 residues. This record comes from a study of blood T cell repertoires in COVID-19. The overall study: COVID-19 samples, acute and convalescent, were from the United States, Italy and Spain.

Per the original data handling: Estimates of nucleated cell counts were drawn from the amplification of reference gene primers. Generated by immunoSEQ multiplex PCR, the TCRdb table keeps only in-frame clones and is missing some. V, J and clone size are taken as reported in that table, and D and trimming were inferred from the DNA itself. The table lists roughly 200,000 clones, roughly 90% of them singletons. The TCR comes from a man aged 18-30 years with active or convalescent COVID-19. This sequence joins TRBV5-6 and TRBJ1-4, with 8 bases aligning to TRBD1. The sequencing input was peripheral blood. The CDR3 region has the DNA TGTGCCAGCAGCTTGTGGGCAGGGGGCAGTGAAAAACTGTTTTTT. Protein sequence: CASSLWAGGSEKLFF.